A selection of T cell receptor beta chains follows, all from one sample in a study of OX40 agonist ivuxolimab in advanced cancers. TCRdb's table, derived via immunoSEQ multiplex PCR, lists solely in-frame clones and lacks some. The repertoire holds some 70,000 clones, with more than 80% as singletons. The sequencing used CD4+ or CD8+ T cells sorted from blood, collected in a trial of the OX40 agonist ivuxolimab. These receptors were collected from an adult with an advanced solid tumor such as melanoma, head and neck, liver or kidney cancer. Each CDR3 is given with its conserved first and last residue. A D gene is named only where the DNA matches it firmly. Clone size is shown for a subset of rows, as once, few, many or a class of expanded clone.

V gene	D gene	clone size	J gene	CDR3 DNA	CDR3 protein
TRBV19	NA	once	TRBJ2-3	TGTGCCAGTAGTAGGCTAGGGAGCACAGATACGCAGTATTTT	CASSRLGSTDTQYF
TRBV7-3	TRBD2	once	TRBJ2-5	TGTGCCAGCAGCTTAATCGGGGGGGCCCAGACCCAGTACTTC	CASSLIGGAQTQYF
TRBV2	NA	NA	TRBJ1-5	TGTGCCAGCACCCCGACAGGTAATAGCAATCAGCCCCAGCATTTT	CASTPTGNSNQPQHF
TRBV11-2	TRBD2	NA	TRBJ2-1	TGTGCCAGCAGCACTTGGACTAGCGGGGGGGCGAAAGACAATGAGCAGTTCTTC	CASSTWTSGGAKDNEQFF
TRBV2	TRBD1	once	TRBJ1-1	TGTGCCAGCAGTGAGGACAGGGAGACTGAAGCTTTCTTT	CASSEDRETEAFF
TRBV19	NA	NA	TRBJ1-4	TGTGCCAGTAGAAAAGGGTTTGGACAGCTAACTAATGAAAAACTGTTTTTT	CASRKGFGQLTNEKLFF
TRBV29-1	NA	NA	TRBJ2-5	TGCAGCGTTGAAGAGGGGGGAGGAGAGACCCAGTACTTC	CSVEEGGGETQYF
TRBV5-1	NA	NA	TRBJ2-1	TGCGCCAGCAGCGTACAGACAAACAATGAGCAGTTCTTC	CASSVQTNNEQFF
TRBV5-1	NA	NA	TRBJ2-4	TGCGCCAGCAGCTTCACAGAAGCCAAAAACATTCAGTACTTC	CASSFTEAKNIQYF
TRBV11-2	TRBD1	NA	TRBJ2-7	TGTGCCAGCAGCTCCCAGGTCGGACAGGGCGAGCAGTACTTC	CASSSQVGQGEQYF
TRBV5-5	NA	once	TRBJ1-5	TGTGCCAGCAGCCTGGAAGGGGGGAATCAGCCCCAGCATTTT	CASSLEGGNQPQHF
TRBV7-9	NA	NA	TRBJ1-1	TGTGCCAGCTCCGACCGCACTGAAGCTTTCTTT	CASSDRTEAFF
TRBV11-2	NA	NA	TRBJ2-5	TGTGCCAGCAGCTTAGTGCAGGGTGAAGAGACCCAGTACTTC	CASSLVQGEETQYF
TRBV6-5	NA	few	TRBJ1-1	TGTGCCAGCAGTCCCCATGAAAGGGGTGCGGCTGAAGCTTTCTTT	CASSPHERGAAEAFF
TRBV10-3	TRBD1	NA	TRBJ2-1	TGTGCCATCAGTGAGATACAACAGGGGATCAATGAGCAGTTCTTC	CAISEIQQGINEQFF